This TCR beta chain was identified during a study of cytomegalovirus exposure and HLA in healthy donors. Looking at the study overall: It was reported in a later analysis that the approximately 120 validation repertoires used the same platform as the approximately 620 first-cohort repertoires. Study-level findings and limits: The study found most TCR sequences rare, yet found some public TCRs in many donors. There were over 150 TCR beta chains listed as cytomegalovirus-associated.

The V gene lost 1 base and the J gene lost 1 base, with 22 bases spanning the gap. The CDR3 is made up of 20 amino acids. Per germline, CDR1 SNHLY and CDR2 FYNNEI. Produced via immunoSEQ multiplex PCR; TCRdb's table is partial and in-frame only. The repertoire consists of over 200,000 clones, with around four fifths occurring once and the leading ten covering roughly 5.5%. Notes on this clone: The antigen is unknown.

The sample consisted of PBMCs. This sequence was found in a woman under 30 in good health and CMV-seronegative. The chain joins TRBV2 to TRBJ1-4; D possibly corresponds to TRBD1 (5 bases). The chain's CDR3 is CASSEELTRVGRGTNEKLFF. CDR3 DNA sequence: TGTGCCAGCAGTGAAGAGTTGACCCGCGTGGGGCGCGGAACTAATGAAAAACTGTTTTTT. Looking up the rest from reference TRBV2 and TRBJ1-4 gives the full variable domain: EPEVTQTPSHQVTQMGQEVILRCVPISNHLYFYWYRQILGQKVEFLVSFYNNEISEKSEIFDDQFSVERPDGSNFTLKIRSTKLEDSAMYFCASSEELTRVGRGTNEKLFFGSGTQLSVL.